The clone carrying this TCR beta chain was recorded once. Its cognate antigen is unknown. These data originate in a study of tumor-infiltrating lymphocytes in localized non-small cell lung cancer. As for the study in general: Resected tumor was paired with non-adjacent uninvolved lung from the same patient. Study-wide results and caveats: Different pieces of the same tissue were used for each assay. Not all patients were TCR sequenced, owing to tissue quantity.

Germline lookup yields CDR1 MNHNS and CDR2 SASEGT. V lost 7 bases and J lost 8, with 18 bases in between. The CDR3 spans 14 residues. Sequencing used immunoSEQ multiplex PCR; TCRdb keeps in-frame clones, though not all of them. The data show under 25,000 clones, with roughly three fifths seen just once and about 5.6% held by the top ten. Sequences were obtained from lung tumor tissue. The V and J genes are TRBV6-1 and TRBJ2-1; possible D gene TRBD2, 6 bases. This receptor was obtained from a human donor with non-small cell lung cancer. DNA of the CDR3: TGTGCCAGCACACTCGGCCTAGCGCCAGATGAGCAGTTCTTC. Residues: CASTLGLAPDEQFF.